The 20 T cell receptor beta chains presented below share a single source sample, sequenced in a study of T-cell memory formation after mild COVID-19. TCRdb called the 5' RACE reads again in MiXCR, with one record for every CDR3 protein. The data show approximately 46,000 distinct CDR3 sequences, over 6.5% seen once. Sequenced: PBMCs or a T cell subset sorted from them (not recorded which). The receptors stem from an adult who had mild COVID-19 (a few samples of this study predate the infection). Cell type and time point are not known.

CDR3 sequence: CASSVAGGPVNEQFF. The CDR3 nucleotides are TGTGCCAGCAGTGTGGCGGGGGGGCCCGTCAATGAGCAGTTCTTC. The rearrangement uses TRBV6-4 and TRBJ2-1; 9 positions match TRBD2. From germline, CDR1 is MRHNA and CDR2 SNTAGT. J gave up 6 bases and V 4 bases, and 7 bases lay outside the gene matches. The CDR3 totals 15 residues.

This clonotype occurred many times. The chain employs TRBV20-1 and TRBJ2-3; 8 nucleotides line up with TRBD2. Germline V gene data show CDR1 as DFQATT and CDR2 as SNEGSKA (reference sequence). The CDR3 consists of 16 residues. Trimming cost V 3 bases and J 0 bases; bases outside gene matches: 8. The CDR3 DNA follows: TGCAGTGCTAGCCCCATACTAGCGGCTAGCACAGATACGCAGTATTTT. It translates to CSASPILAASTDTQYF.

The table lists this clonotype with a few counts. The chain has TRBV24-1 and TRBJ2-2; 7 nucleotides align to TRBD1. The CDR3 is 15 residues long. Germline V CDR1 and CDR2: KGHDR, SFDVKD. The junction had 5 bases not matched to a gene; V was cut back by 5 bases and J by 3 bases. The CDR3: CATSGRTGHTGELFF. CDR3 coding DNA: TGTGCCACCAGTGGTAGGACAGGTCACACCGGGGAGCTGTTTTTT.

Points on this clonotype: One base away lies a much larger clone, so this may be a sequencing read error. The rearrangement joins TRBV5-5 to TRBJ2-7; possibly TRBD1 for D (6 bases). The CDR3 loop spans 14 amino acids. Germline lookup yields CDR1 SGHKS and CDR2 YYEKEE (reference sequence). CDR3 sequence (DNA): TGTGCCAGCAGCTCACCGGGACACACTTACGAGAAGTACTTC. Its translation is CASSSPGHTYEKYF. Complete variable domain (other parts from reference TRBV5-5 and TRBJ2-7): DAGVTQSPTHLIKTRGQQVTLRCSPISGHKSVSWYQQVLGQGPQFIFQYYEKEERGRGNFPDRFSARQFPNYSSELNVNALLLGDSALYLCASSSPGHTYEKYFGPGTRLTVT.

This clonotype has only a few counts. The V call is TRBV11-2, the J call TRBJ2-1; D is perhaps TRBD2 (6 bases). This CDR3 is built from 15 residues. The ends were cut back, 5 bases at V and 2 bases at J, with 13 bases in the middle. Germline V gives CDR1 SGHAT, CDR2 FQNNGV. The CDR3 reads CASSPGTGPYNEQFF. The CDR3 nucleotides read TGTGCCAGCAGCCCTGGGACTGGACCCTACAATGAGCAGTTCTTC. The variable domain in full, with the rest retrieved from reference TRBV11-2 and TRBJ2-1, is EAGVAQSPRYKIIEKRQSVAFWCNPISGHATLYWYQQILGQGPKLLIQFQNNGVVDDSQLPKDRFSAERLKGVDSTLKIQPAKLEDSAVYLCASSPGTGPYNEQFFGPGTRLTVL.

Details on this clonotype: The junction differs from germline at one of its ends, possibly a read error. V and J are TRBV20-1 and TRBJ2-1; perhaps TRBD2 as D (6 bases). The germline V gene has CDR1 DFQATT and CDR2 SNEGSKA (reference sequence). There are 13 residues in the CDR3. CDR3 in amino acids: CSARRFSGTEEFF. The CDR3 nucleotides read TGCAGTGCTAGACGATTCTCCGGGACTGAGGAGTTCTTC.

This clonotype was recorded many times. The chain uses TRBV29-1 and TRBJ2-1; TRBD2 is a possible D gene (6 bases). Trimming left V 4 bases short and J 4 bases short, with 14 bases between. In germline, CDR1 is SQVTM, CDR2 ANQGSEA. The CDR3 loop spans 14 amino acids. The CDR3 loop is CSVATSLGYNEQFF. CDR3 sequence (DNA): TGCAGCGTTGCGACTAGTTTGGGGTACAATGAGCAGTTCTTC.

This clonotype was picked up many times. J is TRBJ2-7 and V is TRBV27; possibly TRBD1 or TRBD2 for D (5 bases each). CDR3 length equals 14 residues. V lost 6 bases and J lost 4, with 16 bases in between. The germline CDR1 and CDR2 sequences are MNHEY and SMNVEV (reference sequence). The CDR3 protein is CASSPGPNEYEQYF. The DNA of the CDR3 is TGTGCCAGCAGCCCGGGACCGAATGAATACGAGCAGTACTTC.

The chain joins TRBV7-2 to TRBJ2-1; D unresolved. Germline V gene sequence: CDR1 SGHTA, CDR2 FQGNSA. V was clipped by 1 base and J by 6 bases, with 10 bases between them. The CDR3 is 14 residues long. The CDR3, as DNA: TGTGCCAGCAGCTTAGTACGGACCTCCAATGAGCAGTTCTTC. Translated: CASSLVRTSNEQFF.

In its sample, this clonotype was seen many times. The V call is TRBV7-2, the J call TRBJ2-1; 16 bases match TRBD2. The CDR3 has 19 amino acids. Germline V gives CDR1 SGHTA, CDR2 FQGNSA. V dropped 4 bases and J dropped 6; count of bases not matched to a gene: 12. As DNA, the CDR3 is TGTGCCAGCAGCTCGCTGGGACTAGCGGGAGGGCACTTGGGCAATGAGCAGTTCTTC. Amino acids: CASSSLGLAGGHLGNEQFF.

This clonotype occurred many times. The gene calls are TRBV29-1 and TRBJ2-7, with 7 bases fitting TRBD1. V lost 7 bases and J lost 5; bases outside the gene matches: 8. The CDR3 sequence is 12 residues long. CDR1 SQVTM and CDR2 ANQGSEA come from the germline V gene. CDR3: CSAGGQGDEQYF. The CDR3 coding sequence is TGCAGCGCTGGTGGCCAGGGGGACGAGCAGTACTTC.

This clonotype turned up a few times. CDR3 amino acids: CASSPTAYGGILHF. CDR3 coding DNA: TGTGCCAGCAGCCCAACAGCTTATGGGGGAATCTTGCATTTT. The chain couples TRBV7-6 to TRBJ1-5, with D tentatively TRBD1 (5 bases). The CDR3 consists of 14 residues. The V gene lost 5 bases and the J gene lost 15 bases, with 23 bases spanning the gap. CDR1 is SGHVS, CDR2 FNYEAQ, per germline.

There are many counts of this clonotype. CDR3 amino acids: CASSRELTGEQFF. DNA of the CDR3: TGTGCCAGCAGCCGAGAGCTGACTGGAGAGCAGTTCTTC. The rearrangement uses TRBV5-5 and TRBJ2-1, with D hard to call. This CDR3 region has 13 residues. Trimming left V 4 bases short and J 10 bases short, with 15 bases between. CDR1 is SGHKS, CDR2 YYEKEE, per germline (reference sequence).

This clonotype was seen ten or more times. V is TRBV15 and J is TRBJ2-4; the D gene is possibly TRBD2 (6 bases). The germline V gene has CDR1 LNHNV and CDR2 YYDKDF (reference sequence). CDR3 length: 14 residues. V lost 8 bases, J lost 5 bases, and 16 bases lay in between. CDR3 DNA sequence: TGTGCCACCCGAAGGGGAGGAGTAGAAAACATTCAGTACTTC. Translating it yields CATRRGGVENIQYF.

This clonotype was counted many times. The chain couples TRBV6-5 to TRBJ2-1; tentative D call: TRBD1 (7 bases). CDR1 MNHEY and CDR2 SVGAGI come from the germline V gene. Trimming removed 5 bases at V and 8 bases at J, with 16 bases between. This CDR3 is 14 amino acids long. CDR3: CASSPRGVVDEQFF. The CDR3 DNA sequence: TGTGCCAGCAGTCCCAGGGGGGTGGTCGATGAGCAGTTCTTC.

The rearrangement links TRBV29-1 to TRBJ2-2; D call uncertain. The germline V and J ends were trimmed by 3 bases and 4 bases, with 9 bases remaining between them. The CDR3 contains 13 residues. The germline gives CDR1 SQVTM, CDR2 ANQGSEA. The CDR3 DNA reads TGCAGCGTTGACGATCTGCGCACCGGGGAGCTGTTTTTT. This gives the protein CSVDDLRTGELFF.

This rearrangement joins TRBV5-6 to TRBJ2-1; 8 bases fit TRBD2. The CDR3 has 17 residues. Germline trimming cut 0 bases from V and 4 bases from J; bases unmatched to any gene: 9. CDR1 is SGHDT and CDR2 is YYEEEE in the germline V gene. The CDR3 is CASSLVASGRGYNEQFF. For the CDR3, the DNA is TGTGCCAGCAGCTTGGTGGCTAGCGGGCGAGGGTACAATGAGCAGTTCTTC. Combining the CDR3 with reference TRBV5-6 and TRBJ2-1 gives the whole variable domain DAGVTQSPTHLIKTRGQQVTLRCSPKSGHDTVSWYQQALGQGPQFIFQYYEEEERQRGNFPDRFSGHQFPNYSSELNVNALLLGDSALYLCASSLVASGRGYNEQFFGPGTRLTVL.

The chain carries TRBV3-1 and TRBJ2-7, with a possible D match to TRBD1 (7 bases). This CDR3 is built from 12 residues. Trimming removed 3 bases at V and 12 bases at J, with 15 bases between. CDR1 is LGHDT, CDR2 YNNKEL, per germline (reference sequence). CDR3 sequence reads: CASSQGRTGGYF. The CDR3 nucleotides read TGTGCCAGCAGCCAGGGGAGGACAGGCGGGTACTTC.

This clonotype was seen a few times. This rearrangement joins TRBV7-2 to TRBJ2-7; D gene uncertain. The CDR3 is 13 residues long. Trimming shortened V by 3 bases and J by 6 bases, and 12 bases separated the two germline ends. Germline loops: CDR1 SGHTA, CDR2 FQGNSA. The CDR3: CASSFLSLGEQYF. Here the CDR3 DNA reads TGTGCCAGCAGCTTTTTAAGCCTAGGCGAGCAGTACTTC. Full variable domain (missing parts from reference TRBV7-2 and TRBJ2-7): GAGVSQSPSNKVTEKGKDVELRCDPISGHTALYWYRQSLGQGLEFLIYFQGNSAPDKSGLPSDRFSAERTGGSVSTLTIQRTQQEDSAVYLCASSFLSLGEQYFGPGTRLTVT.

This clonotype was picked up a small number of times. The rearrangement links TRBV3-1 to TRBJ2-1; no definite D call. V lost 1 base and J 9 bases, leaving 7 bases between the germline ends. Germline assignment: CDR1 LGHDT and CDR2 YNNKEL (reference sequence). The CDR3 contains 12 residues. CDR3 in DNA: TGTGCCAGCAGCCAAGTTTCGGGTGAGCAGTTCTTC. Its protein is CASSQVSGEQFF.